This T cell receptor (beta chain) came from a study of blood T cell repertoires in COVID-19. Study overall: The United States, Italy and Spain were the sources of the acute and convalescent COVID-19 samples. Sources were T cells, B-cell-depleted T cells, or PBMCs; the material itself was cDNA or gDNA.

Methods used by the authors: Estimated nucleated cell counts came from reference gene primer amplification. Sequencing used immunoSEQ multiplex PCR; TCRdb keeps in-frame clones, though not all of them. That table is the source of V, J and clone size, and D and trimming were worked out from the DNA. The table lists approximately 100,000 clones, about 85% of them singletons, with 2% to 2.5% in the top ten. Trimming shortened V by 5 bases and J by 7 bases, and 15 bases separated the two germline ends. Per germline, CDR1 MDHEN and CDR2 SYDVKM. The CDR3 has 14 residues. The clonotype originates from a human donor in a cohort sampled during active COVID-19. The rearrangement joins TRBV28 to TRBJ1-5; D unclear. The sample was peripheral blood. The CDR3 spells CASSPRGSRQPQHF. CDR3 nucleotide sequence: TGTGCCAGCAGTCCCCGAGGGAGTAGGCAGCCCCAGCATTTT. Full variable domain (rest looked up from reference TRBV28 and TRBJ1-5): DVKVTQSSRYLVKRTGEKVFLECVQDMDHENMFWYRQDPGLGLRLIYFSYDVKMKEKGDIPEGYSVSREKKERFSLILESASTNQTSMYLCASSPRGSRQPQHFGDGTRLSIL.